This record covers a single T cell receptor beta chain. This sample is drawn from a study of beta chain features in type 1 diabetes. Across the study: Taken together, all samples contributed around 100,000,000 examined sorted cells.

Trimming shortened V by 1 base and J by 2 bases, and 8 bases separated the two germline ends. There are 14 residues in the CDR3. Per germline, CDR1 MGHDK and CDR2 SYGVNS. Expressed TCRB transcripts were sequenced, since all the RNA that had been isolated was reverse transcribed. Clones were read by immunoSEQ multiplex PCR, and TCRdb kept only the in-frame ones, dropping some. This sample has roughly 120,000 clones, with about two fifths found just once. This sequence originates from a woman aged 18-29 years in good health. The rearrangement uses TRBV25-1 and TRBJ2-5, with D possibly being TRBD1 (5 bases). The sequencing sample was made of stem cell memory CD4+ T cells from blood. The CDR3 here is CASSEFDSQETQYF. The CDR3 region has the DNA TGTGCCAGCAGTGAATTCGACAGTCAAGAGACCCAGTACTTC.